A selection of T cell receptor beta chains follows, all from one sample in a study of T cell responses to AZD1222 COVID-19 vaccine. Profiling relied on immunoSEQ multiplex PCR, and the TCRdb table lists in-frame clones only, not all of them. This sample has more than 70,000 clones, with over 75% found just once. The sample here was peripheral blood, taken on day 0 of AZD1222 vaccination. The receptors stem from an adult in good health. CDR3s include the opening cysteine and the closing phenylalanine or tryptophan. The D gene is left open where the match is weak. The size of a clone is reported for some rows only, either as once, few or many, or as a class for expanded clones.

NA	NA	TRBV6-1	TRBJ1-6	TGTGCCAGCAGTGAATCCAGGGGAGATTCACCCCTCCACTTT	CASSESRGDSPLHF
NA	TRBD1	TRBV28	TRBJ2-7	TGTGCCAGCAAAGGCGACAGGGTCTCCTACGAGCAGTACTTC	CASKGDRVSYEQYF
NA	NA	TRBV30	TRBJ1-6	TGTGCCTGGATTCAGCCGGGGGCGGATAATTCACCCCTCCACTTT	CAWIQPGADNSPLHF
NA	TRBD2	TRBV14	TRBJ2-1	TGTGCCAGCAGCCAAGTAGCATGGGACTATTACAATGAGCAGTTCTTC	CASSQVAWDYYNEQFF
few	NA	TRBV28	TRBJ2-7	TGTGCCAGCAGTTTGCCCGCCCCGTACGAGCAGTACTTC	CASSLPAPYEQYF
once	NA	TRBV28	TRBJ1-5	TGTGCCAGCAGTTTTCAGGGGCGCCAGCCCCAGCATTTT	CASSFQGRQPQHF
NA	TRBD1	TRBV2	TRBJ1-5	TGTGCCAGCAGCGGGACAGGGGTTAGCAATCAGCCCCAGCATTTT	CASSGTGVSNQPQHF
NA	NA	TRBV29-1	TRBJ1-2	TGCAGCGTTACTCAGGTGCCTACTAACTATGGCTACACCTTC	CSVTQVPTNYGYTF
NA	NA	TRBV19	TRBJ2-6	TGTGCCAGTAGAGGGGGGGCCCTCTCTGGGGCCAACGTCCTGACTTTC	CASRGGALSGANVLTF
NA	NA	TRBV5-1	TRBJ2-1	TGCGCCAGCAGCTGGACTCAATCCTCCCCTGAGCAGTTCTTC	CASSWTQSSPEQFF
NA	TRBD2	TRBV9	TRBJ2-3	TGTGCCAGCAGCGCTAGCGGGAGAGGGATCACAGATACGCAGTATTTT	CASSASGRGITDTQYF
few	NA	TRBV19	TRBJ1-1	TGTGCCAGTAGCCAACAGGGAAGGAGAACTGAAGCTTTCTTT	CASSQQGRRTEAFF
NA	NA	TRBV18	TRBJ2-5	TGTGCCAGCTCACCACCATTACTGCAGGGGGGAGAGACCCAGTACTTC	CASSPPLLQGGETQYF
NA	NA	TRBV6-5	TRBJ1-1	TGTGCCAGCAGGGGGGGTCTTCCCCAAGCTTTCTTT	CASRGGLPQAFF
NA	NA	TRBV20-1	TRBJ1-5	TGCAGTGCTAGTAAATACGGGGCAGGACAGCCCCAGCATTTT	CSASKYGAGQPQHF
NA	TRBD1	TRBV6-1	TRBJ1-2	TGTGCCAGCAGTGAGGGACCGAACCATGGACAGGTACGGACCTTC	CASSEGPNHGQVRTF
NA	NA	TRBV19	TRBJ2-1	TGTGCCAGTACCCGGGACGCATCTTACAATGAGCAGTTCTTC	CASTRDASYNEQFF
NA	NA	TRBV5-1	TRBJ1-3	TGCGCCAGCAGCTTGGGGGCCACCACTGGAAACACCATATATTTT	CASSLGATTGNTIYF
once	TRBD2	TRBV18	TRBJ2-5	TGTGCCAGCTCACCAGGAGCCCAGGGAGGGGAGACCCAGTACTTC	CASSPGAQGGETQYF
NA	NA	TRBV29-1	TRBJ2-6	TGCAGCGTTGAAGTGCCAAACTCTGGGGCCAACGTCCTGACTTTC	CSVEVPNSGANVLTF
once	NA	TRBV19	TRBJ2-1	TGTGCCAGTAGTAAAGGGGAGGTTTCCTACAATGAGCAGTTCTTC	CASSKGEVSYNEQFF
once	NA	TRBV5-6	TRBJ1-3	TGTGCCAGCAGCTTGGGGGGATTTGGAAACACCATATATTTT	CASSLGGFGNTIYF
NA	NA	TRBV7-2	TRBJ1-5	TGTGCCAGCAGCTTACAGGCCGACCGAGCACAGCCCCAGCATTTT	CASSLQADRAQPQHF
NA	NA	TRBV7-2	TRBJ2-2	TGTGCCAGCAGCTTAGATAGAACCCGCACCGGGGAGCTGTTTTTT	CASSLDRTRTGELFF
NA	NA	TRBV27	TRBJ2-1	TGTGCCAGCAGACCGGACACTTACTACAATGAGCAGTTCTTC	CASRPDTYYNEQFF
NA	NA	TRBV19	TRBJ2-3	TGTGCCAGTAGCCCCGGACCCAGCAAAGGTACGCAGTATTTT	CASSPGPSKGTQYF
once	TRBD1	TRBV5-1	TRBJ1-3	TGCGCCAGCAGCTTGGGGGGGACAGTGACAAACACCATATATTTT	CASSLGGTVTNTIYF
few	NA	TRBV2	TRBJ1-1	TGTGCCAGCAGTGTACTAGAGAACACTGAAGCTTTCTTT	CASSVLENTEAFF
NA	NA	TRBV5-1	TRBJ1-3	TGCGCCAGCAGCCGCGACCGAAACTCTGGAAACACCATATATTTT	CASSRDRNSGNTIYF
NA	NA	TRBV30	TRBJ1-2	TGTGCCTGGACGGGGGAAGTGGGCCATGGCTACACCTTC	CAWTGEVGHGYTF